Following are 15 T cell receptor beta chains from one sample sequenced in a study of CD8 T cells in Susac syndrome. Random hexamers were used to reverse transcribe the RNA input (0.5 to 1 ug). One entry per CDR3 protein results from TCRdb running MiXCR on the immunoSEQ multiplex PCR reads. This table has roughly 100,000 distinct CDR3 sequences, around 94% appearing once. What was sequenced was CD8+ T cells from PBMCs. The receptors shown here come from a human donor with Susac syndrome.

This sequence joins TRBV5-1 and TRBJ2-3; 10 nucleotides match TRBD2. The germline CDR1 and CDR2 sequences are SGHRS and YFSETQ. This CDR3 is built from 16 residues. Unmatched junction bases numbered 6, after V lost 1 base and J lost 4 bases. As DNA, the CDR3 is TGCGCCAGCAGCTTGCCGAAGCGGGGGGGTCCAGATACGCAGTATTTT. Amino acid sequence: CASSLPKRGGPDTQYF.

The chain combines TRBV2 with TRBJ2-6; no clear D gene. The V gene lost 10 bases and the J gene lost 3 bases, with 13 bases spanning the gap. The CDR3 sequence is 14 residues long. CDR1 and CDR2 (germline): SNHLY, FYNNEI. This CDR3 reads CAIDGEFGANVLTF. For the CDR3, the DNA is TGTGCCATCGACGGAGAATTTGGGGCCAACGTCCTGACTTTC.

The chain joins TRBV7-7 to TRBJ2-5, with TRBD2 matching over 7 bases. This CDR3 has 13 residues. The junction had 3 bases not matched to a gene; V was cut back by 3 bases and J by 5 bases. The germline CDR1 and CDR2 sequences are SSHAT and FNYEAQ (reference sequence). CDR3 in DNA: TGTGCCAGCAGCTTGACTAGCTTGGAGACCCAGTACTTC. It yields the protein CASSLTSLETQYF. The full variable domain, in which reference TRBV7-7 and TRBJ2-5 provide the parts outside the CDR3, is GAGVSQSPRYKVTKRGQDVTLRCDPISSHATLYWYQQALGQGPEFLTYFNYEAQPDKSGLPSDRFSAERPEGSISTLTIQRTEQRDSAMYRCASSLTSLETQYFGPGTRLLVL.

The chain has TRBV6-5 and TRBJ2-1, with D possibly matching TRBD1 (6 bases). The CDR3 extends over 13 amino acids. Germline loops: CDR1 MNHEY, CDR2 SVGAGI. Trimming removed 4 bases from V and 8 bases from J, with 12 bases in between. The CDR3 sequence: CASSSLQGDEQFF. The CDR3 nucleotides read TGTGCCAGCAGTTCGCTACAGGGCGATGAGCAGTTCTTC.

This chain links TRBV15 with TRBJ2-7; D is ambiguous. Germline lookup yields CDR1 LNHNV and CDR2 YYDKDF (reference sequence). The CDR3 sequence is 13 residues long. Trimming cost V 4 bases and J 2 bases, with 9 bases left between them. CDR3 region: CATSTDVAYEQYF. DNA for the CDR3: TGTGCCACCAGCACGGACGTTGCCTACGAGCAGTACTTC.

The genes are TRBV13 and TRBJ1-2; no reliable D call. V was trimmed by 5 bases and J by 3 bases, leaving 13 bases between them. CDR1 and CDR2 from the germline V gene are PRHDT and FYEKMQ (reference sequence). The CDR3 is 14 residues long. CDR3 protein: CASSPRPGDYGYTF. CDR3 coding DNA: TGTGCCAGCAGCCCACGACCGGGAGACTATGGCTACACCTTC.

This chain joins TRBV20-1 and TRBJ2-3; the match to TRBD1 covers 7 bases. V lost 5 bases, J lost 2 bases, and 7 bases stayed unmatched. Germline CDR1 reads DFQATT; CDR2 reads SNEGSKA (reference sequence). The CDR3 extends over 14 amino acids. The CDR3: CSARTGEYTDTQYF. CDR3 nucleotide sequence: TGCAGTGCTCGCACAGGGGAATACACAGATACGCAGTATTTT.

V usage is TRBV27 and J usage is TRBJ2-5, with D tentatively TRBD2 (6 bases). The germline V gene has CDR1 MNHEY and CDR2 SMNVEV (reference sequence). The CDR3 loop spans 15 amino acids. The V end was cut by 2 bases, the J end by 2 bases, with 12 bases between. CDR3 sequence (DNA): TGTGCCAGCAGTTTAGGGGACTCCCCACAAGAGACCCAGTACTTC. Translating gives CASSLGDSPQETQYF.

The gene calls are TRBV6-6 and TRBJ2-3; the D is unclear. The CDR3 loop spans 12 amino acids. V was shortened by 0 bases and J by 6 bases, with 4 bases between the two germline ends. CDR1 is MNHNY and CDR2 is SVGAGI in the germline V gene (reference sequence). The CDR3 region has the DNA TGTGCCAGCAGTTACTCGGGGGATACGCAGTATTTT. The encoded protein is CASSYSGDTQYF.

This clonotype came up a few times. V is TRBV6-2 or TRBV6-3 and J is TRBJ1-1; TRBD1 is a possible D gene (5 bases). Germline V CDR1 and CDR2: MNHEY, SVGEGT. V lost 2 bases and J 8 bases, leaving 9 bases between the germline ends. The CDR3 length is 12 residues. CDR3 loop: CASSYGQGEAFF. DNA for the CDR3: TGTGCCAGCAGTTACGGGCAGGGAGAAGCTTTCTTT.

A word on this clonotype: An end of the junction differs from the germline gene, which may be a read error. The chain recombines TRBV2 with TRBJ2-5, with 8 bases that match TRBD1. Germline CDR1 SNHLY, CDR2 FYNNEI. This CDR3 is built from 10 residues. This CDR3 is CGTGPETQYF. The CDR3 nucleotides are TGCGGGACAGGTCCCGAGACCCAGTACTTC. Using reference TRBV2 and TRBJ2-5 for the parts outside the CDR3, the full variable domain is EPEVTQTPSHQVTQMGQEVILRCVPISNHLYFYWYRQILGQKVEFLVSFYNNEISEKSEIFDDQFSVERPDGSNFTLKIRSTKLEDSAMYFCGTGPETQYFGPGTRLLVL.

CDR3 DNA: TGTGCCAGCAGCCTTAGACCCGATACATACACAGATACGCAGTATTTT. Protein sequence: CASSLRPDTYTDTQYF. J is TRBJ2-3 and V is TRBV7-2; D remains unclear. Germline CDR1 and CDR2: SGHTA and FQGNSA. The CDR3 totals 16 residues. V shed 5 bases and J shed 2 bases, with 17 bases lying between them.

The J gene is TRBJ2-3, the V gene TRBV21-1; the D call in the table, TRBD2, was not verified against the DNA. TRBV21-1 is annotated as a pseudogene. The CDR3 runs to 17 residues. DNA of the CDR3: TGTGCCAGCAGCAAAGCGCAGCGGGGGGTCTACACAGATACGCAGTATTTT. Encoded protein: CASSKAQRGVYTDTQYF.

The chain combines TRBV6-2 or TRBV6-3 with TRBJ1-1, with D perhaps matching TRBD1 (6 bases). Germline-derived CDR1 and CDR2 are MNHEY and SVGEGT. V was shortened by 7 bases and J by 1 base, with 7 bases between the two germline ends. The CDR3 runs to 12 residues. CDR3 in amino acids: CASNRENTEAFF. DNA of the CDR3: TGTGCCAGCAACAGGGAGAACACTGAAGCTTTCTTT.

The CDR3 spells CSATSNIYSDTYEQYF. CDR3 nucleotides: TGCAGTGCTACCTCAAACATCTACAGCGATACCTACGAGCAGTACTTC. V usage is TRBV20-1 and J usage is TRBJ2-7; D not certain. This CDR3 contains 16 residues. The V gene's germline CDR1 is DFQATT and CDR2 SNEGSKA (reference sequence). With 4 bases removed from V and 2 bases from J, the gap between germline ends came to 21 bases.